The present TCR beta chain was sequenced within a study of blood T cells in healthy people across ages. Broader study findings: Correlation between TCR beta diversity and naive T cell percentage was strong.

In its sample, this clonotype was seen many times. Antigen unknown. Then a second PCR, running about 6 to 12 cycles, was carried out with a sample-barcoded 5' primer and a J-beta primer mix. Unique molecular identifiers of 12 random nucleotides labeled each cDNA. TCRdb analysed the 5' RACE reads with MiXCR anew, one entry per CDR3 protein. Altogether about 640,000 distinct CDR3 sequences are present, less than 35% being singletons, with the ten largest covering less than 20%. Trimming took off 0 bases at V and 2 bases at J, with 10 bases between the two ends. The CDR3 runs to 14 residues. Germline V CDR1 and CDR2: DFQATT, SNEGSKA (reference sequence).

The sequenced material came from blood. This chain joins TRBV20-1 and TRBJ2-5; no definite D call. The receptor's source is a woman older than 75 in good health. The CDR3 DNA reads as TGCAGTGCTAGAGATCTAAGGTCTCAAGAGACCCAGTACTTC. Translated: CSARDLRSQETQYF.